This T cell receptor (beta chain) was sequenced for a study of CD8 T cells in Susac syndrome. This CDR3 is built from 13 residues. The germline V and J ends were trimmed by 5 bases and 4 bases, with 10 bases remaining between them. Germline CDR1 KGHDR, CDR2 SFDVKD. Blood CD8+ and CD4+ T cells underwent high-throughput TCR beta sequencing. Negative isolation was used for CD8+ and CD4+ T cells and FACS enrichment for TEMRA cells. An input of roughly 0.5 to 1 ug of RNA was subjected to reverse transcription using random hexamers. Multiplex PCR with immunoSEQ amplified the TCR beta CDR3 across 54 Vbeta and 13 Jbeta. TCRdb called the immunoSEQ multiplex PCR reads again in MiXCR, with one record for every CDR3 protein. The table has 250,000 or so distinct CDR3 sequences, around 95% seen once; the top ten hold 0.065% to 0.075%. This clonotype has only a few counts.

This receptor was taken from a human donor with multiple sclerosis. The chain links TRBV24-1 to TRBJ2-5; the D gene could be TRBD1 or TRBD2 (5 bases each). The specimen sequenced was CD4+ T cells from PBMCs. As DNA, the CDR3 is TGTGCCACCAGTGTAACGGGGACAGAGACCCAGTACTTC. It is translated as CATSVTGTETQYF.